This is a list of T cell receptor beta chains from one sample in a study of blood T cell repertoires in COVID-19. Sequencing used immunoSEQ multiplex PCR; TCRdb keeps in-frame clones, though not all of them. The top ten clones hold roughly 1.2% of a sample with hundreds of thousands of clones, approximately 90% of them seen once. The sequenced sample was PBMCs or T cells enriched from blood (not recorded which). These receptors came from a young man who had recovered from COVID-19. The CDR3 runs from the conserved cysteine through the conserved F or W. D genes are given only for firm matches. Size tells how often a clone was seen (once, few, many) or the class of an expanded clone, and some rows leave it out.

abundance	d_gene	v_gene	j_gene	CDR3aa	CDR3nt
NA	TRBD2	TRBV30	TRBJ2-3	CAWTSGVSTDTQYF	TGTGCCTGGACTAGCGGGGTCAGCACAGATACGCAGTATTTT
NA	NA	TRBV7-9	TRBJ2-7	CASSSGLYEQYF	TGTGCCAGCAGCTCGGGTCTATACGAGCAGTACTTC
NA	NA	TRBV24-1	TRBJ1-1	CATSDPTGEAFF	TGTGCCACCAGTGACCCGACGGGTGAAGCTTTCTTT
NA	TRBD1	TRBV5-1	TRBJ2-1	CASSLETGKGGEQFF	TGCGCCAGCAGCTTGGAGACAGGGAAAGGGGGTGAGCAGTTCTTC
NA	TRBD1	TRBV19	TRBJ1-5	CASNRPGTGNQPQHF	TGTGCCAGTAACCGACCCGGGACAGGCAATCAGCCCCAGCATTTT
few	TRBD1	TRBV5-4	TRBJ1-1	CASSLRDRGSNTEAFF	TGTGCCAGCAGCTTGAGGGACAGGGGGTCGAACACTGAAGCTTTCTTT
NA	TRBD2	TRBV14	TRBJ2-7	CASSPGEREVENEQYF	TGTGCCAGCAGCCCGGGGGAGCGGGAGGTTGAGAACGAGCAGTACTTC
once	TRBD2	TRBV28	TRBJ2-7	CASRRTGTSGRAGGYF	TGTGCCAGCAGACGTACCGGGACTAGCGGGAGGGCCGGCGGTTACTTC
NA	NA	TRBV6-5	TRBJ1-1	CASSYAGEWNTEAFF	TGTGCCAGCAGTTACGCCGGGGAATGGAACACTGAAGCTTTCTTT
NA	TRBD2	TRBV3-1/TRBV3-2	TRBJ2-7	CASSPFGSGTIEQYF	TGTGCCAGCAGCCCATTTGGTAGCGGGACGATAGAGCAGTACTTC
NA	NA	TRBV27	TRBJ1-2	CASSLGPLWEDGYTF	TGTGCCAGCAGTTTAGGACCACTCTGGGAGGATGGCTACACCTTC
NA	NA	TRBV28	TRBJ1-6	CASSLLQGSLHF	TGTGCCAGCAGTTTATTGCAGGGTTCCCTCCACTTT
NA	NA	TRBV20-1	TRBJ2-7	CSASSPVYEQYF	TGCAGTGCTAGTTCCCCCGTCTACGAGCAGTACTTC
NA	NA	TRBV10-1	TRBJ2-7	CASSEPNWGPTFSYEQYF	TGCGCCAGCAGTGAGCCGAATTGGGGCCCGACTTTCTCCTACGAGCAGTACTTC
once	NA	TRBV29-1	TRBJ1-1	CSVDLKNTEAFF	TGCAGCGTTGACCTTAAGAACACTGAAGCTTTCTTT
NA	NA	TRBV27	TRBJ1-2	CASSQGGRFGYTF	TGTGCCAGCAGCCAGGGAGGGAGGTTTGGCTACACCTTC
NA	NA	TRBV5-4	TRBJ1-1	CASSSDLAGGLLMNTEAFF	TGTGCCAGCAGCTCCGATTTGGCGGGGGGCTTACTTATGAACACTGAAGCTTTCTTT
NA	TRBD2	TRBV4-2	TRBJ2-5	CASSHYTSGGLETQYF	TGTGCCAGCAGCCATTATACTAGCGGGGGTCTAGAGACCCAGTACTTC
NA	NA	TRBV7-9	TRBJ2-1	CASEASAQGNEQFF	TGTGCCAGCGAAGCTAGCGCCCAAGGCAATGAGCAGTTCTTC
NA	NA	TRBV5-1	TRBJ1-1	CASSYSPGETEAFF	TGCGCCAGCAGCTACTCGCCCGGGGAGACTGAAGCTTTCTTT
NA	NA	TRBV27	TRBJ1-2	CASSPSGFYGYTF	TGTGCCAGCAGCCCATCAGGGTTCTATGGCTACACCTTC
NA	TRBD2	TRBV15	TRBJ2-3	CATSRDIGLEGTDTQYF	TGTGCCACCAGCAGAGATATTGGACTAGAGGGCACAGATACGCAGTATTTT
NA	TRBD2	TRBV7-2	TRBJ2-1	CASSPTSGRTEQFF	TGTGCCAGCAGTCCGACTAGCGGGAGGACAGAGCAGTTCTTC
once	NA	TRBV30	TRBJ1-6	CAWSVQGHSPLHF	TGTGCCTGGAGTGTACAGGGCCATTCACCCCTCCACTTT
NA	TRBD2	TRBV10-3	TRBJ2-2	CAISMGLAGDTGELFF	TGTGCCATCAGCATGGGACTAGCGGGGGACACCGGGGAGCTGTTTTTT
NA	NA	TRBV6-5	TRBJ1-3	CASSTGKTGNTIYF	TGTGCCAGCAGTACAGGGAAGACTGGAAACACCATATATTTT
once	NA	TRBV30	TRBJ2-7	CAWSVQFTYEQYF	TGTGCCTGGAGTGTACAGTTTACCTACGAGCAGTACTTC
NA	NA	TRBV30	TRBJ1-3	CAWSDTGAGF	TGTGCCTGGAGTGATACTGGAGCGGGTTTT
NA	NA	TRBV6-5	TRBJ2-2	CASSRGQTEGELFF	TGTGCCAGCAGCCGCGGACAGACCGAAGGGGAGCTGTTTTTT
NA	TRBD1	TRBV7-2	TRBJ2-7	CASSYWSGTGVSYEQYF	TGTGCCAGCAGCTATTGGTCCGGGACAGGGGTCTCCTACGAGCAGTACTTC
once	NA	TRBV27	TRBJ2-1	CASSSAARGGSEEQFF	TGTGCCAGCAGTTCAGCAGCCAGGGGCGGTTCGGAGGAGCAGTTCTTC
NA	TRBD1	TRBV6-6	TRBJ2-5	CASRGGAGGETQYF	TGTGCCAGCAGAGGGGGCGCGGGTGGGGAGACCCAGTACTTC
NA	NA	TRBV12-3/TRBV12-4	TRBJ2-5	CASSLLGHETQYF	TGTGCCAGCAGTTTGCTGGGGCACGAGACCCAGTACTTC
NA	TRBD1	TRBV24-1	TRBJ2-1	CATSDLSGGSYNEQFF	TGTGCCACCAGTGATTTGTCAGGGGGCTCCTACAATGAGCAGTTCTTC
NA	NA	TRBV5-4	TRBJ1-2	CASSWAVGGNYGYTF	TGTGCCAGCAGCTGGGCCGTGGGAGGTAACTATGGCTACACCTTC